Listed below are T cell receptor beta chains from one sample, sequenced in a study of STAT5B mutations in CD4+ large granular lymphocyte leukemia. Measured with immunoSEQ multiplex PCR; TCRdb has only the in-frame clones, and not every one. The repertoire holds approximately 32,000 clones, approximately 89% seen once, with roughly 0.98% in the top ten. Sequencing was performed on CD4+ T cells from blood buffy coats. Every receptor here comes from a human donor in good health. The conserved cysteine and the conserved F or W are not part of the CDR3 here.

V	J	length	CDR3
TRBV4-3	TRBJ2-3	12	ASSQDWSSDTQY
TRBV12-5	TRBJ1-2	12	ASGLRQGNYGYT
TRBV2	TRBJ1-6	11	ASSEAFNSPLH
TRBV5-1	TRBJ1-4	11	ASSLDANEKLF
TRBV19	TRBJ1-2	13	ASSIATGTDYGYT
TRBV4-1	TRBJ1-5	13	ASSQVVSSAQPQH
TRBV29-1	TRBJ1-1	10	SVAQGSTEAF
TRBV6-5	TRBJ1-4	12	ASSYRGQGGKLF
TRBV4-1	TRBJ2-1	16	ASSHSTDRLLSYNEQF
TRBV27	TRBJ1-2	11	ASKAGFFGGYT
TRBV5-6	TRBJ1-6	14	ASSFAGTMTNSPLH
TRBV12-2	TRBJ2-5	16	ASRLSKLAGSSFPTQY
TRBV7-3	TRBJ2-3	13	ASSLTLAGADTQY
TRBV6-6	TRBJ2-7	12	ASSYSSKSYEQY
TRBV18	TRBJ2-7	11	ASSPGNSYEQY
TRBV18	TRBJ1-5	13	ASSPALASYQPQH
TRBV4-2	TRBJ2-2	15	ASSWTSGGSNTGELF
TRBV7-2	TRBJ2-6	17	ASSRRGTRHSSGANVLT
TRBV28	TRBJ1-2	11	ASSRDSFYGYT
TRBV5-4	TRBJ1-4	13	ASSLSGFGGQKLF
TRBV7-7	TRBJ2-1	17	ASSPHGASGVGGYNEQF
TRBV7-9	TRBJ1-4	9	ASSPTKKLF
TRBV6-6	TRBJ1-1	12	ASSLQQGHTEAF
TRBV7-2	TRBJ2-2	13	ASSPRGSRTGELF
TRBV14	TRBJ2-2	13	ASSQGLAVTGELF